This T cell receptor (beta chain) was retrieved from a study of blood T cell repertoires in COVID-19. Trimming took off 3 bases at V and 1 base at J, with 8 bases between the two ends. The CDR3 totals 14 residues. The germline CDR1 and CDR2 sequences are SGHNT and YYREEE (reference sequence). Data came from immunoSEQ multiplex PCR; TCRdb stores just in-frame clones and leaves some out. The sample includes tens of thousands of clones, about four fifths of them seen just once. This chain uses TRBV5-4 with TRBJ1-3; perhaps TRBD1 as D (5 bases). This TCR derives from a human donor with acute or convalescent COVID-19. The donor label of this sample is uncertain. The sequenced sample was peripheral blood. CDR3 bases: TGTGCCAGCAGCTCGGGACTGTCTGGAAACACCATATATTTT. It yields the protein CASSSGLSGNTIYF.